This T cell receptor (beta chain) stems from a study of blood T cells in healthy people across ages. The wider study: About one barcoded beta molecule was captured per two T cells (by template switching).

Of note for this clonotype: Its antigen is as yet unknown.

Regarding the study as a whole: No conclusive comparison of naive versus antigen-experienced cells was possible with unsorted PBMCs. Among T cells, TCR beta diversity per million cells dropped roughly linearly as age rose.

A second roughly 6 to 11 cycle PCR used barcoded and J-beta primers. MiXCR, run by TCRdb on the 5' RACE reads, gives a single entry per CDR3 protein. Among hundreds of thousands of distinct CDR3 sequences listed, approximately 21% were seen once. Caucasian individuals from Russia who were healthy and aged roughly 6 to 100 acted as donors. Germline CDR1 and CDR2: SGHTA and FQGNSA. The ends lost 3 bases at V and 0 bases at J; junction bases unmatched: 12. There are 18 residues in the CDR3. What was sequenced was blood. The sequence was collected from a man aged 70-80 years in good health. The rearrangement uses TRBV7-2 and TRBJ2-3; 7 bases are a match to TRBD2. CDR3 nucleotides: TGTGCCAGCAGCTTCCTCTCGGGGGGAGGGCTCAGCACAGATACGCAGTATTTT. This gives the protein CASSFLSGGGLSTDTQYF.